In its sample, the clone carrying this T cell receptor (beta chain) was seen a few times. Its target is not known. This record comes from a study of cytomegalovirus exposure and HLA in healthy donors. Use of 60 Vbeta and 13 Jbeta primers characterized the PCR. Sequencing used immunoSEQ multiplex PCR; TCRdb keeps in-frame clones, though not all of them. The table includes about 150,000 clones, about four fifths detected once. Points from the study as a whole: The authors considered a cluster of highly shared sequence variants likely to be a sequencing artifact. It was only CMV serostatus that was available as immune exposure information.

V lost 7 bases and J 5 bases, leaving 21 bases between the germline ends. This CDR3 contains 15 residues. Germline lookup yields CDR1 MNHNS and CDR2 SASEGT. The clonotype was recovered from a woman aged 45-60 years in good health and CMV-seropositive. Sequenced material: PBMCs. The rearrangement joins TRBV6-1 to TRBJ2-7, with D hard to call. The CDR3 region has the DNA TGTGCCAGCATCCCGCACCCCCTAAAGTTAGACGAGCAGTACTTC. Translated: CASIPHPLKLDEQYF.